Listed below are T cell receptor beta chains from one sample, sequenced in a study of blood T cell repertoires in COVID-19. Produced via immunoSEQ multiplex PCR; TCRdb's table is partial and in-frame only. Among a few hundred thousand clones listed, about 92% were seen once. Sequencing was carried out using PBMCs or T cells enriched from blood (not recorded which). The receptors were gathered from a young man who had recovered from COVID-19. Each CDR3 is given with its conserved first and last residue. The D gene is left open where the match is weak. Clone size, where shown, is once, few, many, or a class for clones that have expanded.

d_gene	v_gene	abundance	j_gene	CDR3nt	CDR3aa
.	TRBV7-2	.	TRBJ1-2	TGTGCCAGCAGCGCGGGACGGCGTCGGGGCTACACCTTC	CASSAGRRRGYTF
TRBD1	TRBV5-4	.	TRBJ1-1	TGTGCCAGCAGCCGTACTCCGGGACAGGGGGGTAAAGCTGAAGCTTTCTTT	CASSRTPGQGGKAEAFF
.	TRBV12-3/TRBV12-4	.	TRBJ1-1	TGTGCCAGCAGTTTACAGCAGGCCGAAGCTTTCTTT	CASSLQQAEAFF
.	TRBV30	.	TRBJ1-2	TGTGCCTGGAGTGTTGCCGGGATTGACTATGGCTACACCTTC	CAWSVAGIDYGYTF
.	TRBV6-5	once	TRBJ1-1	TGTGCCAGCGGGAGAGGGGGGGGAGCTTTCTTT	CASGRGGGAFF
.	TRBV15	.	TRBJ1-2	TGTGCCACCAGCAGAGATCAAGGGGTCGGTAACTATGGCTACACCTTC	CATSRDQGVGNYGYTF
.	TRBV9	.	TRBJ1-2	TGTGCCAGCAGCGTAGGTCTCTATGGCTACACCTTC	CASSVGLYGYTF
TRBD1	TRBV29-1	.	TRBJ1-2	TGCAGCGTTATGACAGGGGGAGAAGGCTACACCTTC	CSVMTGGEGYTF
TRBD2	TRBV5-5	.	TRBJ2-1	TGTGCCAGCAGCTTGGCCGAGGTAGTACTAGCGGGAGCCGGGCAGTTCTTC	CASSLAEVVLAGAGQFF
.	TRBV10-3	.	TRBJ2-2	TGTGCCATCAGTGCAGACAGTCCGAACACCGGGGAGCTGTTTTTT	CAISADSPNTGELFF
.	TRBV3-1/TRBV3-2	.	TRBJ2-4	TGTGCCAGCAGCCAAACTGACATTCAGTACTTC	CASSQTDIQYF
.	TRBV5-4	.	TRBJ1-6	TGTGCCAGCAGCTTGTCAACAGGCGATTCACCCCTTCACTTT	CASSLSTGDSPLHF
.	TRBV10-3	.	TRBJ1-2	TGTGCCATCAGTACCCCGAAGTCGGGGATCTATGGCTACACCTTC	CAISTPKSGIYGYTF
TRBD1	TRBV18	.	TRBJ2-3	TGTGCCAGCTCACCGCAGGGGGCGAAAGATACGCAGTATTTT	CASSPQGAKDTQYF
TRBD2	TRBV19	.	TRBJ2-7	TGTGCCAGTAGTATAAGAGTGGGAGTGCTAGCGGGAACCTACGAGCAGTACTTC	CASSIRVGVLAGTYEQYF
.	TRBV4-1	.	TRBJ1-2	TGCGCCAGCAGCCAAGAGTTGCAGGGATATGGCTACACCTTC	CASSQELQGYGYTF
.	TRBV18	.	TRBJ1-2	TGTGCCAGCTCACCACCGTCAGGCTTGGAACTTCCGGTGGTATACTACACCTTC	CASSPPSGLELPVVYYTF
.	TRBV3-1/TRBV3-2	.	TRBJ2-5	TGTGCCAGCAGCCAAGATCGGATGGAGGGGGAGACCCAGTACTTC	CASSQDRMEGETQYF
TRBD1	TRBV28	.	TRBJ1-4	TGTGCCAGCAGACCGGGACAGACTAATGAAAAACTGTTTTTT	CASRPGQTNEKLFF
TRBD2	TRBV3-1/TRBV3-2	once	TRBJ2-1	TGTGCCAGCAGCAGGGGAGGGCCCGGGGGCAATGAGCAGTTCTTC	CASSRGGPGGNEQFF
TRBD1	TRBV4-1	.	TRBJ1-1	TGCGCCAGCAGCTACAGGGGGGAAGACGCTGAAGCTTTCTTT	CASSYRGEDAEAFF
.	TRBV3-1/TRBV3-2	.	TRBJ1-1	TGTGCCAGCAGCCAAGATCCCGGGAGTCGTGGGAACACTGAAGCTTTCTTT	CASSQDPGSRGNTEAFF